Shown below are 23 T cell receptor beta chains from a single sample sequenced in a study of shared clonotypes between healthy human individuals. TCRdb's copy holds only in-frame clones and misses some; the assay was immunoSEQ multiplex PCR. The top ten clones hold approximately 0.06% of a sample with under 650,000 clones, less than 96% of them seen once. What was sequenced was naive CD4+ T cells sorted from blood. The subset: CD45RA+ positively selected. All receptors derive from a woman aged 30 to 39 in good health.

The CDR3 region has the DNA TGTGCCTGGAGAAGGGGAATGCAGGGAACATACGAGCAGTACTTC. Protein product: CAWRRGMQGTYEQYF. The V call is TRBV30, the J call TRBJ2-7; possibly TRBD1 for D (5 bases). Germline V CDR1 and CDR2: GTSNPN, SVGIG (reference sequence). CDR3 size: 15 residues. Trimming took off 3 bases at V and 4 bases at J, with 19 bases between the two ends. The full variable domain, its missing parts supplied by reference TRBV30 and TRBJ2-7, is SQTIHQWPATLVQPVGSPLSLECTVEGTSNPNLYWYRQAAGRGLQLLFYSVGIGQISSEVPQNLSASRPQDRQFILSSKKLLLSDSGFYLCAWRRGMQGTYEQYFGPGTRLTVT.

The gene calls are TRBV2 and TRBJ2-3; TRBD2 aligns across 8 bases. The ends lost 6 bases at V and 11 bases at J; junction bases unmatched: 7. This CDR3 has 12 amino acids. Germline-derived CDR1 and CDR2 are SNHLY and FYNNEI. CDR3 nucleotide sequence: TGTGCCAGCAGGGACGCGGGAGGTTTGCAGTATTTT. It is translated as CASRDAGGLQYF. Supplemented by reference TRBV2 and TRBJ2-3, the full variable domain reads EPEVTQTPSHQVTQMGQEVILRCVPISNHLYFYWYRQILGQKVEFLVSFYNNEISEKSEIFDDQFSVERPDGSNFTLKIRSTKLEDSAMYFCASRDAGGLQYFGPGTRLTVL.

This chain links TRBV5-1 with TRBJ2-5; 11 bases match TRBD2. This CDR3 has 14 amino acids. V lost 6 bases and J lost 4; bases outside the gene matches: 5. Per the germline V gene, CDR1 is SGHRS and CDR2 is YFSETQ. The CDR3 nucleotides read TGCGCCAGCACCCTAGCGGGAGGAACAGAGACCCAGTACTTC. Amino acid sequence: CASTLAGGTETQYF.

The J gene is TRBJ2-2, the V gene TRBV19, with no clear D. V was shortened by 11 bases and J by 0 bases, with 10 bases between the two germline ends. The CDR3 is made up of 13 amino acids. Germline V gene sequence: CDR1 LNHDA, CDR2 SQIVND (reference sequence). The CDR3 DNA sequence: TGTGCCTCCTTGAACTCGAACACCGGGGAGCTGTTTTTT. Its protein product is CASLNSNTGELFF.

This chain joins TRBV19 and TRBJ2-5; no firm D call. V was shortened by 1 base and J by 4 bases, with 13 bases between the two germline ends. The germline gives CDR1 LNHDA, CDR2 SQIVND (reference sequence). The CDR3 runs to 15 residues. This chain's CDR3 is CASSIALTRRETQYF. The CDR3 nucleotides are TGTGCCAGTAGTATAGCCCTGACCCGGCGAGAGACCCAGTACTTC.

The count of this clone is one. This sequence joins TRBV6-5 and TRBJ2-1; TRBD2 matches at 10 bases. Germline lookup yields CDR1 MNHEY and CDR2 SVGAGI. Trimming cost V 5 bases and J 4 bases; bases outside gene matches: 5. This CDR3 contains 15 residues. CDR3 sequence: CASSRTSGRYNEQFF. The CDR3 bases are TGTGCCAGCAGTAGGACTAGCGGCAGATACAATGAGCAGTTCTTC.

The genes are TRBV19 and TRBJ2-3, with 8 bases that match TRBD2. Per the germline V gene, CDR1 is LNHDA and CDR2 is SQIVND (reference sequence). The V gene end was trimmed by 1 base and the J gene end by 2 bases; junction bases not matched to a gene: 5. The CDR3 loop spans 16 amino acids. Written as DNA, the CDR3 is TGTGCCAGTAGTATAGGAGGAGCGGGGGTCACAGATACGCAGTATTTT. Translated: CASSIGGAGVTDTQYF.

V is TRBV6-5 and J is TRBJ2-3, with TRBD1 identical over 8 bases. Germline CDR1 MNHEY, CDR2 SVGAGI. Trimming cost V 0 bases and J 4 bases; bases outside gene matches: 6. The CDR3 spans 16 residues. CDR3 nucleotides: TGTGCCAGCAGTTACTCGAGGGCAGGGGGCCCAGATACGCAGTATTTT. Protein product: CASSYSRAGGPDTQYF.

The CDR3 DNA sequence: TGTGCCAGCGTCGAGAGCGGGAGGGCCGGGGAGCAGTACTTC. This sequence encodes CASVESGRAGEQYF. The gene calls are TRBV28 and TRBJ2-7; 10 bases match TRBD2. The CDR3 length is 14 residues. CDR1 and CDR2 from the germline V gene are MDHEN and SYDVKM. Germline trimming cut 8 bases from V and 7 bases from J; bases unmatched to any gene: 11.

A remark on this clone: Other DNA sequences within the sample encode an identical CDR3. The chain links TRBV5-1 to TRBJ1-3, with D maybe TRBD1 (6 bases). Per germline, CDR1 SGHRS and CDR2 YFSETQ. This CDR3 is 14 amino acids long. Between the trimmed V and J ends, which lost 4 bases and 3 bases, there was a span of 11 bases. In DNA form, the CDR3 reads TGCGCCAGCAGCCTGACAGGTTATGGAAACACCATATATTTT. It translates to CASSLTGYGNTIYF.

The CDR3 protein is CASSSGQGAYQPQHF. The DNA of the CDR3 is TGTGCCAGCAGTTCGGGACAGGGGGCTTATCAGCCCCAGCATTTT. The chain recombines TRBV27 with TRBJ1-5; 12 nucleotides align to TRBD1. Looked up from germline, CDR1 is MNHEY and CDR2 is SMNVEV (reference sequence). This CDR3 is 15 amino acids long. V lost 4 bases, J lost 5 bases, and 3 bases stayed unmatched.

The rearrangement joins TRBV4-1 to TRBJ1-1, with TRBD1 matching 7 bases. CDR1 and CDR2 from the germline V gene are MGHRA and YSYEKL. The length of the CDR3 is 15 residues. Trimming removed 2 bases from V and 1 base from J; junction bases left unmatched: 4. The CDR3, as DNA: TGCGCCAGCAGCCAATTGGGACAGTCGAACACTGAAGCTTTCTTT. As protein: CASSQLGQSNTEAFF.

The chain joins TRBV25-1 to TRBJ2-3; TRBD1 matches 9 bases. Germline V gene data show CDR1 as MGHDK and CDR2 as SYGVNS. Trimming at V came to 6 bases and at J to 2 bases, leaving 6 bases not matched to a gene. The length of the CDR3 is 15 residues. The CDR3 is CASSAGTGYTDTQYF. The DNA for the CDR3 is TGTGCCAGCAGCGCCGGGACAGGGTACACAGATACGCAGTATTTT.

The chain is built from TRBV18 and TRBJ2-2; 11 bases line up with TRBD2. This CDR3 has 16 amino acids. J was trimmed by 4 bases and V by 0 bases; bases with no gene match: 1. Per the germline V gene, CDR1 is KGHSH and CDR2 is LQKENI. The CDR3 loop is CASSPPGLAVTGELFF. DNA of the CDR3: TGTGCCAGCTCACCACCGGGACTAGCGGTCACCGGGGAGCTGTTTTTT. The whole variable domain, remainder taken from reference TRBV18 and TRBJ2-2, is NAGVMQNPRHLVRRRGQEARLRCSPMKGHSHVYWYRQLPEEGLKFMVYLQKENIIDESGMPKERFSAEFPKEGPSILRIQQVVRGDSAAYFCASSPPGLAVTGELFFGEGSRLTVL.

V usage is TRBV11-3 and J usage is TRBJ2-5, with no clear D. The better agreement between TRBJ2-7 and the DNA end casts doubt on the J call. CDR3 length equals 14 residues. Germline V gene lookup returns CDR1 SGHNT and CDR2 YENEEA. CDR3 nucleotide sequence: TGTGCCAGCAGCTTAGTACCCTGGAGCTCCGAGCAGTACTTC. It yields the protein CASSLVPWSSEQYF.

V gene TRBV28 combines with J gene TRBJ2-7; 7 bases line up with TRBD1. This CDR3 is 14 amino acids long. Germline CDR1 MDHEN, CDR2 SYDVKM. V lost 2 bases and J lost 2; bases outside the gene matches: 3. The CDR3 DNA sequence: TGTGCCAGCAGTTTACCGACAGGGACCTACGAGCAGTACTTC. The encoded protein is CASSLPTGTYEQYF. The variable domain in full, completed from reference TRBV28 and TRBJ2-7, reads DVKVTQSSRYLVKRTGEKVFLECVQDMDHENMFWYRQDPGLGLRLIYFSYDVKMKEKGDIPEGYSVSREKKERFSLILESASTNQTSMYLCASSLPTGTYEQYFGPGTRLTVT.

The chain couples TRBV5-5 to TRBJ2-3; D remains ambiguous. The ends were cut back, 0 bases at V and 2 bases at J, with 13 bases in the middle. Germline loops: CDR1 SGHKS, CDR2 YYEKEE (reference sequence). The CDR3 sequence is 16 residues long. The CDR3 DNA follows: TGTGCCAGCAGCTTGGTGGGGTGGGCGAACACAGATACGCAGTATTTT. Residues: CASSLVGWANTDTQYF.

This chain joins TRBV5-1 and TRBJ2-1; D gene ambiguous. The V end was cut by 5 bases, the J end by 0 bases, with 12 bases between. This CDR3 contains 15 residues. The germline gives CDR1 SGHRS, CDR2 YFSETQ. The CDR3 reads CASRVGPDSYNEQFF. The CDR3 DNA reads TGCGCCAGCAGGGTCGGCCCGGACTCCTACAATGAGCAGTTCTTC.

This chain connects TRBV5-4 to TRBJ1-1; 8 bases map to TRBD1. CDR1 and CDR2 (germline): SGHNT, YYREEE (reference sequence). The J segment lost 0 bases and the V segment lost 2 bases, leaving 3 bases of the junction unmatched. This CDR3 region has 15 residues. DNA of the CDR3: TGTGCCAGCAGCTTCGGACAGGGCATGAACACTGAAGCTTTCTTT. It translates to CASSFGQGMNTEAFF.

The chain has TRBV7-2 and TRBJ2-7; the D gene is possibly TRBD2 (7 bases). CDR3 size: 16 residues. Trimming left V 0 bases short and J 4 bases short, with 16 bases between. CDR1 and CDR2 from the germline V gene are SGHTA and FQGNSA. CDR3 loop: CASSLAWGGLGYEQYF. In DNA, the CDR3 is TGTGCCAGCAGCTTAGCGTGGGGGGGCCTCGGGTACGAGCAGTACTTC.

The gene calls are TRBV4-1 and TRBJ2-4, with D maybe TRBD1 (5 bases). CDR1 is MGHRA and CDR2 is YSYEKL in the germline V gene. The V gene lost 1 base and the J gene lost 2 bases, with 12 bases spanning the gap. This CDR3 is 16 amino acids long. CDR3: CASSQVWQGSKNIQYF. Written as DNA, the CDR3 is TGCGCCAGCAGCCAAGTATGGCAGGGATCCAAAAACATTCAGTACTTC.

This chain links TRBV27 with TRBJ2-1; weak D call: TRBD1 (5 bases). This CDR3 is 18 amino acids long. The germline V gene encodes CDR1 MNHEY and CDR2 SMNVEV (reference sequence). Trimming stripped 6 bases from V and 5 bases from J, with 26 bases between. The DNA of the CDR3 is TGTGCCAGCAGCCTCCCCAGGGTAGGGCGGTCTACGAACAATGAGCAGTTCTTC. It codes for CASSLPRVGRSTNNEQFF.

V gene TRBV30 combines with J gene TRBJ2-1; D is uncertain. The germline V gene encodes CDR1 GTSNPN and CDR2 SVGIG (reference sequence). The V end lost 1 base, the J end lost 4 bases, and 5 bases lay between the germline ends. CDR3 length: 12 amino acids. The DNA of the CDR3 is TGTGCCTGGAGTGGCCCTTACAATGAGCAGTTCTTC. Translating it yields CAWSGPYNEQFF.